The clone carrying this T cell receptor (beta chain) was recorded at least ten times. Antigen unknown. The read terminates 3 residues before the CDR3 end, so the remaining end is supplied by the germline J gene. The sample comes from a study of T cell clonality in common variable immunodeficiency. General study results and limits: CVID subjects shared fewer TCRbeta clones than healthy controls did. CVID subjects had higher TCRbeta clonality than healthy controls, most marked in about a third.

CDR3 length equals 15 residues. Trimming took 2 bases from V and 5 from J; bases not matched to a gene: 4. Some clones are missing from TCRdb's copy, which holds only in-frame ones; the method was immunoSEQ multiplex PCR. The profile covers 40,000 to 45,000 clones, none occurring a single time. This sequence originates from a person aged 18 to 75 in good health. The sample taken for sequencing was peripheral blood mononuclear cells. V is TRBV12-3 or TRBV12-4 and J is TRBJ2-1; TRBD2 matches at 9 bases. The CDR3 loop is CASSLSGGPNNEQFF. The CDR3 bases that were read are TGTGCCAGCAGTTTAAGCGGGGGGCCAAACAATGAG.